This is a list of T cell receptor beta chains from one sample in a study of cytomegalovirus exposure and HLA in healthy donors. This table comes from immunoSEQ multiplex PCR, and its TCRdb copy is limited to in-frame clones, with some not included. This table holds more than 120,000 clones, around 78% found once. Sequencing was carried out using PBMCs. Receptors originate from a woman between 40 and 55 years old in good health and CMV-seropositive. Each CDR3 is given with its conserved first and last residue. D genes are given only for firm matches. Size is omitted from some rows. Given values are once, few, many or a class for expanded clones.

>TRBJ1-1|.|.|TRBV6-1
TGTGCCAGCAGTGAAGTTTGGGGAGACACTGAAGCTTTCTTT
CASSEVWGDTEAFF
>TRBJ1-4|.|.|TRBV19
TGTGCCAGTAGTCTCTCACAGGCCGGAAAACTGTTTTTT
CASSLSQAGKLFF
>TRBJ1-4|.|.|TRBV28
TGTGCCAGCTGGGGAGAGTCTAATGAAAAACTGTTTTTT
CASWGESNEKLFF
>TRBJ2-3|.|.|TRBV10-1
TGCGCCAGCAGCCGTAACGGAGTCACAGATACGCAGTATTTT
CASSRNGVTDTQYF
>TRBJ2-1|.|.|TRBV6-5
TGTGCCAGCAGGACCGGAGGTTTCGTTTACAATGAGCAGTTCTTC
CASRTGGFVYNEQFF
>TRBJ2-7|.|TRBD1|TRBV19
TGTGCCAGTAGTACATCCGGGACAGGGGGTTTCGAGCAGTACTTC
CASSTSGTGGFEQYF
>TRBJ2-7|.|.|TRBV10-3
TGTGCCATCAGTTCTAGTGGGGCAGGGGCCGAGCAGTACTTC
CAISSSGAGAEQYF
>TRBJ2-1|.|.|TRBV16
TGTGCCAGCAGCCAACAGGGGATCATGGTTGAGCAGTTCTTC
CASSQQGIMVEQFF
>TRBJ1-1|.|TRBD1|TRBV29-1
TGCAGCGGGTGGGACAGGGCGAACACTGAAGCTTTCTTT
CSGWDRANTEAFF
>TRBJ2-3|.|TRBD1|TRBV28
TGTGCCAGCAAAGGACAGGGAGTTCGGGGAGGCGGGCAGTATTTT
CASKGQGVRGGGQYF
>TRBJ2-2|once|.|TRBV5-1
TGCGCCAGCAGCTTGCGGACAGCGTACACCGGGGAGCTGTTTTTT
CASSLRTAYTGELFF
>TRBJ2-2|few|.|TRBV5-4
TGTGCCAGCAGCTTCGACAGGTACACCGGGGAGCTGTTTTTT
CASSFDRYTGELFF
>TRBJ2-3|.|TRBD2|TRBV7-9
TGTGCCAGCAGCTTACGTCTTGGCGGGAGGGCCGGGGCAGATACGCAGTATTTT
CASSLRLGGRAGADTQYF
>TRBJ2-7|.|.|TRBV6-1
TGTGCCAGCAGTGGATGGACAGAAGATGGGTCCTCCTACGAGCAGTACTTC
CASSGWTEDGSSYEQYF
>TRBJ2-3|few|TRBD2|TRBV6-6
TGTGCCAGCAGTTACGGGCTAGCGGGAGGCACAGATACGCAGTATTTT
CASSYGLAGGTDTQYF
>TRBJ2-3|.|TRBD1|TRBV7-8
TGTGCCAGCAGCTTATTGCCTGGGACAGGTACAGATACGCAGTATTTT
CASSLLPGTGTDTQYF
>TRBJ2-7|.|.|TRBV6-5
TGTGCCAGCAGTTACGCACGGGTCTCCTACGAGCAGTACTTC
CASSYARVSYEQYF
>TRBJ1-5|.|.|TRBV19
TGTGCCAGTAGTACACAGGGACGGCAGCCCCAGCATTTT
CASSTQGRQPQHF
>TRBJ1-2|.|TRBD1|TRBV27
TGTGCCAGCAGTCAAACATGGGACAGCTATGGCTACACCTTC
CASSQTWDSYGYTF
>TRBJ2-1|once|TRBD2|TRBV6-6
TGTGCCAGCCAAACTAGCGGTTACAATGAGCAGTTCTTC
CASQTSGYNEQFF
>TRBJ2-3|.|TRBD2|TRBV13
TGTGCCAGCAGCCGGGTCCCTAGCGGGAGCACAGGTACGCAGTATTTT
CASSRVPSGSTGTQYF
>TRBJ2-2|.|TRBD2|TRBV28
TGTGCCAGCAGCTGGGAGGGGACCGGGGAGCTGTTTTTT
CASSWEGTGELFF
>TRBJ2-1|once|TRBD2|TRBV30
TGTGCCTGGAGTGTACTGGGACTAGCGGGAATAAATGAGCAGTTCTTC
CAWSVLGLAGINEQFF
>TRBJ1-5|.|.|TRBV10-2
TGCGCCAGCAGTGACTTCGGGTATAGCAATCAGCCCCAGCATTTT
CASSDFGYSNQPQHF
>TRBJ1-3|.|TRBD1|TRBV5-4
TGTGCCAGCAGCTCCGACAGGGGCATTCGTGGAAACACCATATATTTT
CASSSDRGIRGNTIYF
>TRBJ2-7|once|TRBD2|TRBV2
TGTGCCAGCAGTAAGGCACTAGCGGGCCAGACCACCTACGAGCAGTACTTC
CASSKALAGQTTYEQYF
>TRBJ2-7|.|TRBD2|TRBV6-1
TGTGCCAGCAGTGGTCAGAGGTCCAGCGGGAGGTACGAGCAGTACTTC
CASSGQRSSGRYEQYF
>TRBJ2-7|.|.|TRBV2
TGTGCCAGCAGCCTAGGCAGGGGCTCGACCTACGAGCAGTACTTC
CASSLGRGSTYEQYF
>TRBJ1-4|.|.|TRBV10-1
TGCGCCACCCCCCTGGGGGCGAAGGAAACTAATGAAAAACTGTTTTTT
CATPLGAKETNEKLFF
>TRBJ2-3|.|TRBD2|TRBV4-2
TGTGCCAGCAGCCCCGCCGGGGGGGTTGGTACAGATACGCAGTATTTT
CASSPAGGVGTDTQYF
>TRBJ2-1|.|TRBD2|TRBV7-9
TGTGCCAGCACTCAGGGCGCCGGGACTAGTAGGGATGAGCAGTTCTTC
CASTQGAGTSRDEQFF
>TRBJ2-7|.|.|TRBV15
TGTGCCACCAGCGTCGAAGGGGGCTACGAGCAGTACTTC
CATSVEGGYEQYF
>TRBJ2-3|.|.|TRBV5-1
TGCGCCAGCAGCTTGGCCGCCAACACCTTCACAGATACGCAGTATTTT
CASSLAANTFTDTQYF
>TRBJ1-5|.|TRBD1|TRBV7-2
TGTGCCAGCAGCTCCGGGGGACAGGGCAGGTCCCAGCATTTT
CASSSGGQGRSQHF
>TRBJ2-1|.|.|TRBV20-1
TGCAGTGCTAGCTCCAATGAGCAGTTCTTC
CSASSNEQFF
>TRBJ2-3|.|TRBD2|TRBV5-1
TGCGCCAGCAGCCTCGATCCACTAGCGGGAGAGGGAGATACGCAGTATTTT
CASSLDPLAGEGDTQYF
>TRBJ2-2|.|TRBD1|TRBV11-2
TGTGCCAGCAGCCGAAATACAGGGGCGAACACCGGGGAGCTGTTTTTT
CASSRNTGANTGELFF
>TRBJ2-5|.|TRBD2|TRBV6-1
TGTGCCAGCAGTCCCGGACTAGCGGGAGAGACCCAGTACTTC
CASSPGLAGETQYF
>TRBJ2-1|.|TRBD2|TRBV19
TGTGCCAGTAGTTCGGGACTAGCGGGGAATGAGCAGTTCTTC
CASSSGLAGNEQFF
>TRBJ1-2|few|.|TRBV10-3
TGTGCCATCAAGACCACGGGGGACGGCTACACCTTC
CAIKTTGDGYTF
>TRBJ1-3|few|.|TRBV19
TGTGCCACCCAATCTGGAAACACCATATATTTT
CATQSGNTIYF
>TRBJ2-1|.|.|TRBV7-9
TGTGCCAGCAGCTCCGGAGGAGGGCCCAATGAGCAGTTCTTC
CASSSGGGPNEQFF
>TRBJ2-3|.|TRBD2|TRBV6-6
TGTGCCAGCAGTTCCCTGGGACTAGCTGGATCAGATACGCAGTATTTT
CASSSLGLAGSDTQYF
>TRBJ2-7|.|.|TRBV27
TGTGCCAGCAGTTTTCGAGATGAGCAGTACTTC
CASSFRDEQYF
>TRBJ1-5|.|TRBD1|TRBV6-1
TGTGCCAGCAGTGATGCGGCCGGGACAGGGAATCAGCCCCAGCATTTT
CASSDAAGTGNQPQHF
>TRBJ2-1|.|TRBD2|TRBV9
TGTGCCAGCAGCGTAAGCGGGACTAGCGGTAATGAGCAGTTCTTC
CASSVSGTSGNEQFF
>TRBJ2-6|.|.|TRBV2
TGTGCCAGCAGTGAAGGTATATCTGGGGCCAACGTCCTGACTTTC
CASSEGISGANVLTF
>TRBJ2-1|.|TRBD2|TRBV9
TGTGCCAGCAGCCCAACCGGGACTAGCGGCTACAATGAGCAGTTCTTC
CASSPTGTSGYNEQFF
>TRBJ1-6|.|.|TRBV7-2
TGTGCCAGCAGCTTAAATTGGAGATCACCCCTCCACTTT
CASSLNWRSPLHF
>TRBJ2-1|once|TRBD2|TRBV28
TGTGCCAGCAGTTCCCGGGGAGGGTACTACAATGAGCAGTTCTTC
CASSSRGGYYNEQFF
>TRBJ2-1|.|TRBD2|TRBV15
TGTGCCACCAGCAGAAGGACTAGCAGCAATGAGCAGTTCTTC
CATSRRTSSNEQFF
>TRBJ1-1|.|TRBD1|TRBV30
TGTGCCTGGGCAAGGACAGGGGCCTCCGAGATGAACACTGAAGCTTTCTTT
CAWARTGASEMNTEAFF
>TRBJ2-5|.|TRBD2|TRBV7-9
TGTGCCAGCAGCTTAGGCCTAGCGGGAGGAGAGACCCAGTACTTC
CASSLGLAGGETQYF
>TRBJ2-5|.|.|TRBV11-2
TGTGCCAGCAGCTTCGGCGGTCCAGAGACCCAGTACTTC
CASSFGGPETQYF
>TRBJ2-4|few|TRBD2|TRBV28
TGTGCCAGCAATTCAGCGGGGGGTAAAAACATTCAGTACTTC
CASNSAGGKNIQYF
>TRBJ2-5|.|.|TRBV15
TGTGCCACCAGCAGAGATAAGGGGAGGCCCGGGGACCAGTACTTC
CATSRDKGRPGDQYF
>TRBJ1-1|.|TRBD1|TRBV4-2
TGTGCCAGCAGCCAAGATGGAACAGGGGACACTGAAGCTTTCTTT
CASSQDGTGDTEAFF
>TRBJ1-2|.|.|TRBV27
TGTGCCAGCAGGGAACAGGGCCGGGGCTATGGCTACACCTTC
CASREQGRGYGYTF
>TRBJ2-3|.|TRBD1|TRBV15
TGTGCCACCAGCGTCTCGGACAGGGTCGGTACGCAGTATTTT
CATSVSDRVGTQYF